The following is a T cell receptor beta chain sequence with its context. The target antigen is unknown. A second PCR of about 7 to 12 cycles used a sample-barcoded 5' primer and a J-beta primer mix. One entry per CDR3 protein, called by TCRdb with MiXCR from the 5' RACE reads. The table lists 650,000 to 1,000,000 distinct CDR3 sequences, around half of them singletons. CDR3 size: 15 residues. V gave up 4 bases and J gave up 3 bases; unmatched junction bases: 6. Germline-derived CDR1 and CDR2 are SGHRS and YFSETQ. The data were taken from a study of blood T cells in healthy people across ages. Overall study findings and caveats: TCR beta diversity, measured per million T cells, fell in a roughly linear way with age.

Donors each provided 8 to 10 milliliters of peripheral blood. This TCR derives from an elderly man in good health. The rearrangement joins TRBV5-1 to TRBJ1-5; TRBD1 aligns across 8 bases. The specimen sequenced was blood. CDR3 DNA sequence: TGCGCCAGCAGCCTGGGACAGGCAGACAATCAGCCCCAGCATTTT. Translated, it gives CASSLGQADNQPQHF.